These 30 T cell receptor beta chains were sequenced from one sample in a study of identical twins. MiXCR, applied by TCRdb to the 5' RACE reads, yields one record per CDR3 protein. Counted here are approximately 700,000 distinct CDR3 sequences, 6.1% occurring once; the ten biggest clones make up about 1.8%. Sequenced: naive T cells sorted from blood. All receptors derive from a man aged 18 to 30 in good health.

This clonotype was seen many times. V and J are TRBV12-3 or TRBV12-4 and TRBJ2-1; 7 positions match TRBD1. The CDR3 sequence is 12 residues long. V shed 7 bases, J shed 6 bases, and the junction held 3 bases outside the gene matches. CDR3 nucleotides: TGTGCCAGCATAGGACAGGTCAATGAGCAGTTCTTC. As protein: CASIGQVNEQFF.

The gene calls are TRBV30 and TRBJ2-1, with D perhaps matching TRBD2 (6 bases). Germline values: CDR1 GTSNPN, CDR2 SVGIG (reference sequence). V shed 0 bases and J shed 4 bases, with 13 bases lying between them. This CDR3 spans 15 amino acids. This chain's CDR3 is CAWSVPAGPYNEQFF. The CDR3 DNA reads TGTGCCTGGAGTGTACCTGCGGGGCCATACAATGAGCAGTTCTTC.

Concerning this clonotype itself: Since a much larger clone is just one base distant, this may be a read error. This chain links TRBV12-3 or TRBV12-4 with TRBJ2-5, with D unresolved. The CDR3 contains 13 residues. V gave up 3 bases and J gave up 4 bases, with 9 bases separating them. The CDR3 loop reads CASSLKIRETQYF. CDR3 DNA sequence: TGTGCCAGCAGTTTGAAAATCCGAGAGACCCAGTACTTC.

This clonotype was detected many times. CDR3 sequence reads: CASSSASGYNEQFF. CDR3 coding DNA: TGTGCCAGCAGCTCGGCTAGCGGTTACAATGAGCAGTTCTTC. The chain links TRBV11-2 to TRBJ2-1, with 7 bases that match TRBD2. The CDR3 is made up of 14 amino acids. V was clipped by 4 bases and J by 4 bases; unmatched bases: 4. The V gene's germline CDR1 is SGHAT and CDR2 FQNNGV.

This clonotype was found many times. The rearrangement joins TRBV20-1 to TRBJ2-5, with D possibly being TRBD1 (5 bases). The CDR3 is 11 residues long. CDR1 DFQATT and CDR2 SNEGSKA come from the germline V gene (reference sequence). Here the CDR3 DNA reads TGCGAAGTTTCAAGGGGAGAGACCCAGTACTTC. This translates into CEVSRGETQYF.

There are many counts of this clonotype. The rearrangement links TRBV4-3 to TRBJ2-1, with a weak D call TRBD2 (7 bases). CDR1 is LGHNA and CDR2 is YSLEER in the germline V gene. The CDR3 length is 18 residues. Trimming stripped 4 bases from V and 4 bases from J, with 23 bases between. CDR3 region: CASSLRTRGGPSYNEQFF. The CDR3 coding sequence is TGCGCCAGCAGCCTCCGAACACGCGGGGGCCCAAGTTACAATGAGCAGTTCTTC.

This clonotype has only a few counts. This chain joins TRBV11-2 and TRBJ2-1, with 10 bases matching TRBD2. The junction had 2 bases not matched to a gene; V was cut back by 0 bases and J by 9 bases. Germline CDR1 SGHAT, CDR2 FQNNGV. The CDR3 has 14 amino acids. CDR3 coding DNA: TGTGCCAGCAGCTTAGAAGCGGGAGGGGGTGAGCAGTTCTTC. It is translated as CASSLEAGGGEQFF.

This clonotype occurred a few times. The J gene is TRBJ2-1, the V gene TRBV20-1; D is possibly TRBD2 (6 bases). With 0 bases removed from V and 6 bases from J, the gap between germline ends came to 27 bases. Germline loops: CDR1 DFQATT, CDR2 SNEGSKA (reference sequence). This CDR3 has 19 amino acids. In nucleotides, the CDR3 is TGCAGTGCTAGAGATGCCCAGCCTAGGGATTCTTGGAGGGGCAATGAGCAGTTCTTC. It specifies CSARDAQPRDSWRGNEQFF.

This clonotype was counted ten times or more. The V call is TRBV5-1, the J call TRBJ2-1; 13 nucleotides agree with TRBD2. Looked up from germline, CDR1 is SGHRS and CDR2 is YFSETQ. This CDR3 is built from 16 residues. Germline trimming cut 4 bases from V and 8 bases from J; bases unmatched to any gene: 9. CDR3 residues: CASSRRGTSGTDEQFF. For the CDR3, the DNA is TGCGCCAGCAGCAGAAGAGGGACTAGCGGGACGGATGAGCAGTTCTTC.

In its sample, this clonotype was seen many times. The CDR3 loop reads CSAPGQLYNEQFF. In DNA form, the CDR3 reads TGCAGTGCCCCGGGACAGTTATACAATGAGCAGTTCTTC. V gene TRBV20-1 combines with J gene TRBJ2-1; 7 bases map to TRBD1. CDR3 length: 13 residues. V lost 6 bases and J lost 4; bases outside the gene matches: 6. Germline V gene data show CDR1 as DFQATT and CDR2 as SNEGSKA (reference sequence).

There are many counts of this clonotype. The chain employs TRBV4-1 and TRBJ2-1, with TRBD2 matching over 8 bases. With V trimmed by 7 bases and J by 8 bases, 13 bases remained unmatched. Looked up from germline, CDR1 is MGHRA and CDR2 is YSYEKL. This CDR3 spans 15 amino acids. The CDR3 DNA reads as TGCGCCAGCACCATGCAGGTTAGCGGGATTTATGAGCAGTTCTTC. This sequence encodes CASTMQVSGIYEQFF.

V gene TRBV12-3 or TRBV12-4 combines with J gene TRBJ1-1, with D possibly being TRBD1 (5 bases). CDR3 length: 12 amino acids. Trimming took 2 bases from V and 8 from J, leaving 9 bases between them. The CDR3 loop is CASSLWRGEAFF. The CDR3 DNA is TGTGCCAGCAGTTTATGGCGGGGGGAAGCTTTCTTT.

There are a few counts of this clonotype. V gene TRBV12-3 or TRBV12-4 combines with J gene TRBJ2-5; D is ambiguous. V lost 3 bases and J 5 bases, leaving 10 bases between the germline ends. This CDR3 comprises 13 residues. The CDR3 loop reads CASSLRLDETQYF. As DNA, the CDR3 is TGTGCCAGCAGTTTGCGGCTAGATGAGACCCAGTACTTC.

This clonotype was recorded at least ten times. V and J are TRBV29-1 and TRBJ2-3; D unresolved. This CDR3 contains 14 residues. V was pared by 7 bases and J by 0 bases, with 14 bases between. The germline V gene encodes CDR1 SQVTM and CDR2 ANQGSEA. The CDR3 nucleotides read TGCAGCGCCAAAACGGGCAGTAGCACAGATACGCAGTATTTT. Protein sequence: CSAKTGSSTDTQYF.

This clonotype was detected many times. The genes are TRBV7-8 and TRBJ1-2, with unresolved D. Germline V gene data show CDR1 as SGHVS and CDR2 as FQNEAQ. The CDR3 contains 13 residues. Trimming stripped 4 bases from V and 1 base from J, with 7 bases between. This chain's CDR3 is CASSSRDNYGYTF. CDR3 DNA sequence: TGTGCCAGCAGCTCGAGGGATAACTATGGCTACACCTTC.

This clonotype has ten or more counts. The chain couples TRBV7-8 to TRBJ2-1, with 8 bases fitting TRBD2. V shed 0 bases, J shed 4 bases, and the junction held 5 bases outside the gene matches. The germline V gene has CDR1 SGHVS and CDR2 FQNEAQ. This CDR3 has 16 amino acids. The CDR3 DNA is TGTGCCAGCAGCTTAGCTAGCGGGATATCTTACAATGAGCAGTTCTTC. This translates into CASSLASGISYNEQFF.

This clonotype has ten or more counts. This sequence joins TRBV12-3 or TRBV12-4 and TRBJ1-4, with TRBD1 as a possible D gene (5 bases). This CDR3 has 14 amino acids. Trimming removed 5 bases at V and 8 bases at J, with 15 bases between. CDR3 nucleotide sequence: TGTGCCAGCAGTCTCAGGACGAGGGACGAAAAACTGTTTTTT. Translation: CASSLRTRDEKLFF.

This clonotype was recorded at least ten times. The CDR3 protein is CSARDLEGNQPQHF. The DNA of the CDR3 is TGCAGTGCTAGAGATCTCGAGGGCAATCAGCCCCAGCATTTT. The chain carries TRBV20-1 and TRBJ1-5; D not certain. The V end lost 0 bases, the J end lost 2 bases, and 8 bases lay between the germline ends. The germline V gene has CDR1 DFQATT and CDR2 SNEGSKA (reference sequence). This CDR3 contains 14 residues.

This clonotype was recorded at least ten times. The CDR3 loop is CASSLVSSVWSTDTQYF. CDR3 sequence (DNA): TGTGCCAGCAGCTTAGTAAGTTCAGTTTGGAGCACAGATACGCAGTATTTT. The genes are TRBV11-2 and TRBJ2-3, with D hard to call. Trimming cost V 1 base and J 0 bases, with 14 bases left between them. Germline V gene lookup returns CDR1 SGHAT and CDR2 FQNNGV. The CDR3 has 17 amino acids.

This clonotype was counted many times. The chain joins TRBV6-1 to TRBJ2-2, with 8 bases matching TRBD2. Germline V gene sequence: CDR1 MNHNS, CDR2 SASEGT. The CDR3 consists of 15 residues. With 5 bases clipped from V and 6 bases from J, the junction kept 8 bases outside the gene matches. CDR3 bases: TGTGCCAGCAGTCCGGGAGGGCCTAGGTCCGGGGAGCTGTTTTTT. This encodes CASSPGGPRSGELFF.

This clonotype was counted a few times. This sequence joins TRBV20-1 and TRBJ1-4; weak D call: TRBD1 (5 bases). V gave up 0 bases and J gave up 7 bases, with 15 bases separating them. Germline-derived CDR1 and CDR2 are DFQATT and SNEGSKA (reference sequence). The CDR3 covers 15 residues. The CDR3, as DNA: TGCAGTGCTAGAGATTATTCAGGGCTCGGTGAAAAACTGTTTTTT. It codes for CSARDYSGLGEKLFF.

This clonotype was counted at least ten times. CDR3 region: CASSQDLGVGAFF. In DNA form, the CDR3 reads TGCGCCAGCAGCCAAGATCTAGGGGTAGGAGCTTTCTTT. The chain recombines TRBV4-3 with TRBJ1-1; possibly TRBD1 for D (5 bases). The CDR3 is made up of 13 amino acids. Germline CDR1 reads LGHNA; CDR2 reads YSLEER. Deletions cut 0 bases from V and 10 bases from J, with 12 bases between.

This clonotype was recorded at least ten times. V usage is TRBV12-3 or TRBV12-4 and J usage is TRBJ2-7, with D maybe TRBD2 (5 bases). Trimming took off 2 bases at V and 3 bases at J, with 14 bases between the two ends. The CDR3 contains 15 residues. CDR3 region: CASSLSAGDYYEQYF. In nucleotides, the CDR3 is TGTGCCAGCAGTTTAAGCGCCGGGGATTACTACGAGCAGTACTTC.

Only a few counts were recorded for this clonotype. The chain combines TRBV11-2 with TRBJ2-2, with TRBD2 as a possible D gene (5 bases). The V and J ends lost 1 base and 2 bases respectively, with 14 bases between them. The CDR3 loop spans 17 amino acids. Per germline, CDR1 SGHAT and CDR2 FQNNGV. DNA of the CDR3: TGTGCCAGCAGCTTAGGCCGCGGAGGCATTAACACCGGGGAGCTGTTTTTT. This codes for CASSLGRGGINTGELFF. Full variable domain (rest looked up from reference TRBV11-2 and TRBJ2-2): EAGVAQSPRYKIIEKRQSVAFWCNPISGHATLYWYQQILGQGPKLLIQFQNNGVVDDSQLPKDRFSAERLKGVDSTLKIQPAKLEDSAVYLCASSLGRGGINTGELFFGEGSRLTVL.

This clonotype was seen repeatedly, ten times or more. The chain is built from TRBV24-1 and TRBJ2-1, with a weak D call TRBD1 (5 bases). Germline-derived CDR1 and CDR2 are KGHDR and SFDVKD. V lost 3 bases and J 8 bases, leaving 13 bases between the germline ends. CDR3 length equals 14 residues. The DNA for the CDR3 is TGTGCCACCAGTGATCCTGTTCAGGGCTATGAGCAGTTCTTC. As protein: CATSDPVQGYEQFF.

The rearrangement links TRBV14 to TRBJ2-7; TRBD2 aligns across 7 bases. The CDR3 runs 13 residues. V was pared by 4 bases and J by 7 bases, with 7 bases of the junction left unmatched. Germline-derived CDR1 and CDR2 are SGHDN and FVKESK. The CDR3 sequence is CASSLTPGGEQYV. DNA for the CDR3: TGTGCCAGCAGCCTTACCCCGGGGGGAGAGCAGTACGTC.

This clonotype was seen a few times. The chain combines TRBV7-9 with TRBJ2-2, with a weak D call TRBD1 (5 bases). V gave up 5 bases and J gave up 5 bases, with 15 bases separating them. Looked up from germline, CDR1 is SEHNR and CDR2 is FQNEAQ (reference sequence). The CDR3 spans 15 residues. The CDR3 region has the DNA TGTGCCAGCAGCCGTGGACACGGCCTAACCGGGGAGCTGTTTTTT. Translation gives CASSRGHGLTGELFF.

CDR3 residues: CASSRGGQTSETQYF. CDR3 bases: TGCGCCAGCAGCCGCGGGGGGCAGACTTCAGAGACCCAGTACTTC. This chain links TRBV5-1 with TRBJ2-5, with 8 bases identical to TRBD2. The CDR3 sequence is 15 residues long. J lost 4 bases, V lost 4 bases, and 9 bases had no gene match. Germline CDR1 SGHRS, CDR2 YFSETQ.

Only a few counts were recorded for this clonotype. CDR3 protein: CASSATDGGNEQFF. CDR3 sequence (DNA): TGTGCCAGCAGCGCCACGGACGGAGGGAATGAGCAGTTCTTC. The chain joins TRBV11-2 to TRBJ2-1; D possibly corresponds to TRBD2 (6 bases). The V end was cut by 5 bases, the J end by 7 bases, with 15 bases between. From germline, CDR1 is SGHAT and CDR2 FQNNGV. This CDR3 has 14 residues.

V and J are TRBV5-1 and TRBJ2-1; the match to TRBD2 covers 9 bases. V shed 4 bases, J shed 2 bases, and the junction held 7 bases outside the gene matches. The CDR3 runs to 16 residues. Germline assignment: CDR1 SGHRS and CDR2 YFSETQ. The CDR3 loop is CASSPPLAGPYNEQFF. CDR3 nucleotide sequence: TGCGCCAGCAGCCCACCTCTAGCGGGACCCTACAATGAGCAGTTCTTC.